The 2 T cell receptor beta chains listed next were all sequenced from one sample in a study of T cell responses to AZD1222 COVID-19 vaccine. Sequencing was performed with immunoSEQ multiplex PCR; in TCRdb, only in-frame clones are kept and a portion is missing. The sample has 98,000 or so clones; approximately 90% are singletons. The sequenced sample was peripheral blood, obtained on day 0 of MenACWY control vaccination. The receptors come from an adult in good health.

The rearrangement uses TRBV11-2 and TRBJ2-7; D unclear. Trimming removed 0 bases at V and 3 bases at J, with 3 bases between. Germline V gene lookup returns CDR1 SGHAT and CDR2 FQNNGV. The length of the CDR3 is 12 residues. The CDR3 reads CASSLDLYEQYF. DNA of the CDR3: TGTGCCAGCAGCTTAGATCTCTACGAGCAGTACTTC.

This chain links TRBV5-4 with TRBJ1-5; TRBD1 is a possible D gene (6 bases). The V end lost 0 bases, the J end lost 1 base, and 8 bases lay between the germline ends. CDR3 length: 15 amino acids. Germline V gene data show CDR1 as SGHNT and CDR2 as YYREEE (reference sequence). As DNA, the CDR3 is TGTGCCAGCAGCTTGGGAGGGGGGAGCAATCAGCCCCAGCATTTT. Amino acid sequence: CASSLGGGSNQPQHF.